The 3 T cell receptor beta chains in this list originate from one sample, sequenced in a study of blood T cell repertoires in COVID-19. Libraries were prepared by immunoSEQ multiplex PCR; TCRdb keeps only in-frame clonotypes and omits some of them. The profile shows approximately 210,000 clones, approximately 80% of them singletons. Specimen: peripheral blood. The receptors shown here come from a young man with active or convalescent COVID-19.

The genes are TRBV7-9 and TRBJ2-2, with 9 bases that match TRBD1. The CDR3 has 16 amino acids. After removal of 5 bases from V and 4 bases from J, the junction contained 8 bases not matched to a gene. Per the germline V gene, CDR1 is SEHNR and CDR2 is FQNEAQ (reference sequence). This CDR3 is CASSRLGTGFTGELFF. The CDR3 DNA sequence: TGTGCCAGCAGCCGATTGGGGACAGGGTTCACCGGGGAGCTGTTTTTT.

The gene calls are TRBV28 and TRBJ2-2, with unresolved D. This CDR3 contains 13 residues. V dropped 4 bases and J dropped 8 bases, with 11 bases sitting between them. CDR1 MDHEN and CDR2 SYDVKM come from the germline V gene. This chain's CDR3 is CASSSRTSGELFF. CDR3 nucleotides: TGTGCCAGCAGTTCCCGTACCAGTGGGGAGCTGTTTTTT.

The chain links TRBV10-1 to TRBJ2-3; TRBD1 matches at 7 bases. The J segment lost 2 bases and the V segment lost 4 bases, leaving 3 bases of the junction unmatched. This CDR3 is 14 amino acids long. Germline loops: CDR1 WNHNN, CDR2 SYGVQD (reference sequence). This CDR3 is CASSGTGPTDTQYF. Here the CDR3 DNA reads TGCGCCAGCAGTGGGACAGGCCCCACAGATACGCAGTATTTT.